Presented here are 5 T cell receptor beta chains from one specimen sequenced in a study of a mutant IDH1 vaccine in newly diagnosed glioma. Method: immunoSEQ multiplex PCR; TCRdb's copy keeps in-frame clones and lacks some. The sample lists nearly 25,000 clones, 82% occurring once. No antigen has been identified for these receptors. Time point defined: week 47, end of study. With topical imiquimod, each dose of the vaccine consisted of 300 ug of mutant IDH1 20-mer peptide. This material consisted of PBMCs, taken from a glioma patient whose treatment included an IDH1 peptide vaccine. The source is a man aged 40-49 years with glioma. Some clones in this sample may be carry-over from other donors' samples.

V gene TRBV7-2 combines with J gene TRBJ2-3, with 12 bases lining up with TRBD2. Germline CDR1 reads SGHTA; CDR2 reads FQGNSA. CDR3 length equals 18 residues. J was trimmed by 3 bases and V by 7 bases; bases with no gene match: 14. The CDR3 protein is CASNTPSTSGGRTDTQYF. The DNA of the CDR3 is TGTGCCAGCAACACACCTTCGACTAGCGGGGGCCGTACAGATACGCAGTATTTT. Using reference TRBV7-2 and TRBJ2-3 for the parts outside the CDR3, the full variable domain is GAGVSQSPSNKVTEKGKDVELRCDPISGHTALYWYRQSLGQGLEFLIYFQGNSAPDKSGLPSDRFSAERTGGSVSTLTIQRTQQEDSAVYLCASNTPSTSGGRTDTQYFGPGTRLTVL.

The V gene is TRBV6-1, the J gene TRBJ1-6; perhaps TRBD1 as D (6 bases). The germline V and J ends were trimmed by 0 bases and 7 bases, with 19 bases remaining between them. The CDR3 spans 18 residues. Germline CDR1 reads MNHNS; CDR2 reads SASEGT. The CDR3 loop reads CASSEALPGGTWNSPLHF. The CDR3 DNA reads as TGTGCCAGCAGTGAAGCGTTACCTGGGGGGACATGGAATTCACCCCTCCACTTT.

As regards this clone: The junction departs from germline at one end; a sequencing error may be responsible. The gene calls are TRBV6-1 and TRBJ2-5, with 7 bases lining up with TRBD1. Germline loops: CDR1 MNHNS, CDR2 SASEGT. This CDR3 comprises 14 residues. CDR3 loop: CTSSPGTVQETQYF. The CDR3 nucleotides are TGTACCAGCAGCCCCGGGACAGTCCAAGAGACCCAGTACTTC.

This chain links TRBV9 with TRBJ1-1; D possibly corresponds to TRBD1 (5 bases). The CDR3 consists of 13 residues. Trimming removed 1 base from V and 2 bases from J, with 6 bases in between. From germline, CDR1 is SGDLS and CDR2 YYNGEE. In DNA form, the CDR3 reads TGTGCCAGCAGCGTACAGGGTAACACTGAAGCTTTCTTT. Amino acids: CASSVQGNTEAFF.

The chain combines TRBV6-1 with TRBJ1-5; the D gene is possibly TRBD1 (6 bases). This CDR3 comprises 17 residues. Germline CDR1 reads MNHNS; CDR2 reads SASEGT. Deletions cut 2 bases from V and 0 bases from J, with 14 bases between. CDR3 sequence (DNA): TGTGCCAGCAGTGAACAAGCAGGGGCGTATAGCAATCAGCCCCAGCATTTT. It yields the protein CASSEQAGAYSNQPQHF.